This TCR beta chain was found in a study of identical twins. V lost 3 bases and J lost 8; bases outside the gene matches: 7. Germline V lookup: CDR1 MNHEY, CDR2 SMNVEV (reference sequence). The CDR3 sequence is 16 residues long. Each CDR3 protein is one row after TCRdb ran MiXCR on the 5' RACE reads. The sample lists roughly 770,000 distinct CDR3 sequences; over 15% were seen once. These data also formed part of another study, on T cells expressing NK-cell markers.

The clonotype comes from a woman aged 18 to 35 in good health. Material: PBMCs. The chain uses TRBV27 and TRBJ2-1; TRBD2 matches 13 bases. Here the CDR3 DNA reads TGTGCCAGCAGTTTTATTAGGACTAGCGGGAGTGATGAGCAGTTCTTC. It encodes CASSFIRTSGSDEQFF.